The 4 T cell receptor beta chains given below trace back to one sample, sequenced in a study of blood T cell repertoires in COVID-19. The method was immunoSEQ multiplex PCR; TCRdb's version includes in-frame clones alone and lacks a portion of them. The sample lists about 110,000 clones, 80% seen once, with about 4.5% in the top ten. The specimen sequenced was peripheral blood. Every receptor here comes from a human donor in a cohort sampled during active or convalescent COVID-19.

The V call is TRBV9, the J call TRBJ1-4; 9 bases are a match to TRBD1. There are 14 residues in the CDR3. The V segment lost 2 bases and the J segment 7 bases; nucleotides outside the gene matches: 3. The germline V gene encodes CDR1 SGDLS and CDR2 YYNGEE. CDR3 amino acids: CASSVDRGSEKLFF. The CDR3 bases are TGTGCCAGCAGCGTCGACAGGGGGAGTGAAAAACTGTTTTTT.

This sequence joins TRBV5-1 and TRBJ2-7; 8 nucleotides agree with TRBD1. In germline, CDR1 is SGHRS, CDR2 YFSETQ. V was pared by 1 base and J by 6 bases, with 12 bases of the junction left unmatched. The CDR3 runs to 16 residues. The CDR3 is CASSLFPGTGPLEQYF. The DNA for the CDR3 is TGCGCCAGCAGCTTGTTCCCCGGGACAGGTCCCCTCGAGCAGTACTTC.

CDR3 residues: CASSGGSGNSKNIQYF. CDR3 sequence (DNA): TGTGCCAGTAGTGGGGGGAGCGGGAATTCCAAAAACATTCAGTACTTC. This chain joins TRBV19 and TRBJ2-4, with 7 bases fitting TRBD2. The CDR3 length is 16 residues. After removal of 5 bases from V and 2 bases from J, the junction contained 9 bases not matched to a gene. The germline gives CDR1 LNHDA, CDR2 SQIVND (reference sequence).

The chain links TRBV23-1 to TRBJ1-5, with TRBD1 identical over 7 bases. TRBV23-1 is recorded as an ORF, its role being uncertain. V lost 4 bases and J lost 0; bases outside the gene matches: 6. The CDR3 totals 16 residues. The CDR3 loop reads CASSPGQFYSNQPQHF. CDR3 coding DNA: TGCGCCAGCAGTCCGGGACAGTTTTATAGCAATCAGCCCCAGCATTTT.